A single sample is the source of the 2 T cell receptor beta chains below, sequenced in a study of type 1 and type 2 diabetes patients. Genomic DNA was the PCR template. The TCR beta CDR3 region was amplified using 30 forward and 13 reverse primers. Each CDR3 protein is one row after TCRdb ran MiXCR on the multiplex PCR reads. This repertoire shows under 300,000 distinct CDR3 sequences, approximately 50% found once; its top ten account for around 15%. The sequenced sample consisted of peripheral blood mononuclear cells (PBMCs). Source of these receptors: a man between 18 and 35 years old with type 2 diabetes.

For this clonotype: One end of the junction does not line up with germline, which may come from a read error. The chain joins TRBV6-6 to TRBJ2-5, with 12 bases lining up with TRBD2. There are 14 residues in the CDR3. Germline loops: CDR1 MNHNY, CDR2 SVGAGI (reference sequence). The CDR3 nucleotides read TGTGCCAGCAGTGAGACTAGCGGGAGCAGGAAGAGGTTCTTC. As protein: CASSETSGSRKRFF.

The chain carries TRBV5-1 and TRBJ2-6; D is undetermined. V lost 3 bases to trimming and J lost 0 bases, with 7 bases between them. CDR3 length: 15 residues. Germline V gene data show CDR1 as SGHRS and CDR2 as YFSETQ. The CDR3 sequence is CASSYEISGANVLTF. The CDR3 DNA reads as TGCGCCAGCAGCTATGAAATCTCTGGGGCCAACGTCCTGACTTTC.